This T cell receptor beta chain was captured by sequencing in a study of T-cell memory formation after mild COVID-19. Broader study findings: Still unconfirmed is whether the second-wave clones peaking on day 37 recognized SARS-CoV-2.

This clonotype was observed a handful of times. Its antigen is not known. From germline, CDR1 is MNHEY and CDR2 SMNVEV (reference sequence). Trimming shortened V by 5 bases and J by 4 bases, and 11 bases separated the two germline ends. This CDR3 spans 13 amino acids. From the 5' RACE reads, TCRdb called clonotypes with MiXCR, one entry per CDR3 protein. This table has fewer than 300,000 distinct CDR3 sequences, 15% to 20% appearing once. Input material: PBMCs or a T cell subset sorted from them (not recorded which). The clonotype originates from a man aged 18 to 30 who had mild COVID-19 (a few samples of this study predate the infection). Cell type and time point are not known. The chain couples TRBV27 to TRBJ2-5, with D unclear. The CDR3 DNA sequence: TGTGCCAGCAGTGCCGGACGAGCAGAGACCCAGTACTTC. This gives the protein CASSAGRAETQYF.